Listed below are T cell receptor beta chains from one sample, sequenced in a study of T cell repertoires in cytomegalovirus infection. TCRdb reanalysed the reads using MiXCR and keeps one entry per CDR3 protein. The table includes 200,000 to 300,000 distinct CDR3 sequences, approximately 14% detected once. Input material: PBMCs. These receptors originate from a human donor in good health (CMV status not recorded). Some clones in this sample may be carry-over from other donors' samples. The CDR3 runs from the conserved cysteine through the conserved F or W. Fields, in order: J gene, V gene, clone size, D gene, CDR3 DNA, CDR3 protein. D genes are given only for firm matches. Clone size is given for some rows only: seen once, a few or many times, or a class if the clone is expanded.

J gene: TRBJ2-5; V gene: TRBV20-1; clone size: many; D gene: .; CDR3 DNA: TGCAGTGCTAAGAGGGGGGGGCAGTCGGAGACCCAGTACTTC; CDR3 protein: CSAKRGGQSETQYF
J gene: TRBJ2-7; V gene: TRBV15; clone size: .; D gene: TRBD2; CDR3 DNA: TGTGCCACCAGCAGAGGGACTAGCGGCACCTACGAGCAGTACTTC; CDR3 protein: CATSRGTSGTYEQYF
J gene: TRBJ2-2; V gene: TRBV18; clone size: once; D gene: TRBD1; CDR3 DNA: TGTGCCAGCTCACCACTTGGGACAGGGCGGACCGGGGAGCTGTTTTTT; CDR3 protein: CASSPLGTGRTGELFF
J gene: TRBJ2-5; V gene: TRBV2; clone size: .; D gene: .; CDR3 DNA: TGTGCCAGCAGTGAAGTCTCCGGGGGCACGAAGACCCAGTACTTC; CDR3 protein: CASSEVSGGTKTQYF
J gene: TRBJ1-1; V gene: TRBV7-8; clone size: many; D gene: .; CDR3 DNA: TGTGCCAGCAGCTTAGACTCCTCCGGGAACACTGAAGCTTTCTTT; CDR3 protein: CASSLDSSGNTEAFF
J gene: TRBJ2-1; V gene: TRBV7-8; clone size: .; D gene: .; CDR3 DNA: TGTGCCAGCAGCTTAGTCCAGGGCTCCTACAATGAGCAGTTCTTC; CDR3 protein: CASSLVQGSYNEQFF
J gene: TRBJ2-1; V gene: TRBV20-1; clone size: few; D gene: .; CDR3 DNA: TGCAGTGCTAGAGATCCTAGCGAGAAACTCAATGAGCAGTTCTTC; CDR3 protein: CSARDPSEKLNEQFF
J gene: TRBJ1-5; V gene: TRBV12-3/TRBV12-4; clone size: many; D gene: TRBD1; CDR3 DNA: TGTGCCAGCAAACTGGACAGGGATCAGCCCCAGCATTTT; CDR3 protein: CASKLDRDQPQHF
J gene: TRBJ2-3; V gene: TRBV9; clone size: few; D gene: TRBD2; CDR3 DNA: TGTGCCAGCAGCGTGGGCGGGAGCTCTGTTGGAGATACGCAGTATTTT; CDR3 protein: CASSVGGSSVGDTQYF
J gene: TRBJ2-7; V gene: TRBV20-1; clone size: .; D gene: TRBD2; CDR3 DNA: TGCAGTGCTAGGACACTAGCGGGAGTCATCTACGAGCAGTACTTC; CDR3 protein: CSARTLAGVIYEQYF
J gene: TRBJ1-2; V gene: TRBV5-5; clone size: many; D gene: .; CDR3 DNA: TGTGCCAGCAGCCCTTTCGGACACACGGTTAACGATTATGGCTACACCTTC; CDR3 protein: CASSPFGHTVNDYGYTF